The sequence of this T cell receptor (beta chain) was determined in a study of OX40 agonist ivuxolimab in advanced cancers. This CDR3 region has 14 residues. V lost 9 bases and J 1 base, leaving 14 bases between the germline ends. Germline V gene sequence: CDR1 MNHEY, CDR2 SMNVEV (reference sequence). Study-level results: Normalized expansion of T-cell clones was also low for some nonresponders. Researchers did not determine the expanded peripheral T cells' antigen specificity. In general, CD8+ T cells held more expanded clones than CD4+ did, on average.

Method: immunoSEQ multiplex PCR; TCRdb's copy keeps in-frame clones and lacks some. The repertoire holds some 83,000 clones, with around nine tenths as singletons. Concerning this clone itself: Its specificity is not known.

The source is an adult with an advanced solid tumor such as melanoma, head and neck, liver or kidney cancer. The specimen was CD4+ or CD8+ T cells sorted from blood, collected in a trial of the OX40 agonist ivuxolimab. The chain has TRBV27 and TRBJ2-3; weak D call: TRBD2 (6 bases). As DNA, the CDR3 is TGTGCCAGTCCCGGTGTAGCGGGCACAGATACGCAGTATTTT. Translating it yields CASPGVAGTDTQYF.